This T cell receptor (beta chain) appears in the sequencing data of a study of T cell repertoires in cytomegalovirus infection. Study context: Indications came from public TCR beta signatures; they pointed to CMV infection and to a matching HLA type.

TCRdb redid the calling of the reads with MiXCR, one entry per CDR3 protein. The sample includes under 150,000 distinct CDR3 sequences, approximately 9.2% of them seen just once. The CDR3 is 15 amino acids. Between the trimmed V and J ends, which lost 1 base and 8 bases, there was a span of 15 bases. CDR1 SGHTA and CDR2 FQGNSA come from the germline V gene. This clonotype showed up many times. Its target is not known. Study-level points and caveats: Carriage of CMV together with the relevant HLA was identifiable through cumulative public TCR beta family frequency. In two of eight donors, the top clonotype was HLA-C-restricted CMV-specific.

The sequencing input was PBMCs. The TCR sequence derives from a human donor in good health (CMV status not recorded). Some clones in this sample may be carry-over from other donors' samples. The chain recombines TRBV7-2 with TRBJ2-1; a possible D gene is TRBD2 (7 bases). The CDR3 nucleotides are TGTGCCAGCAGCTTAGGGGGGGGCGGCTTTGATGAGCAGTTCTTC. It translates to CASSLGGGGFDEQFF.